In its sample, the clone carrying this T cell receptor (beta chain) was seen a few times. Germline loops: CDR1 LGHNT, CDR2 FRNRAP. CDR3 size: 11 residues. V lost 3 bases and J 15 bases, leaving 12 bases between the germline ends. This entry belongs to a study of T-cell reconstitution after alpha-beta-depleted transplantation in children. Construction of the TCRbeta library involved unique molecular identifiers. From the PCR reads, TCRdb called clonotypes with MiXCR, one entry per CDR3 protein. Of 300,000 or so distinct CDR3 sequences listed, 9.9% are singletons. The sequence was obtained from a human donor who donated a stem cell graft to a child with SCID. The chain recombines TRBV12-5 with TRBJ2-1; D could derive from TRBD1 or TRBD2 (6 bases each). Sequences were derived from PBMCs from the stem cell graft donor, sampled from the stem cell graft. The DNA for the CDR3 is TGTGCTAGTGGTTTTAAGGGGGGTCGGTTCTTC. It encodes CASGFKGGRFF. The complete variable domain, with remaining parts taken from reference TRBV12-5 and TRBJ2-1, reads DARVTQTPRHKVTEMGQEVTMRCQPILGHNTVFWYRQTMMQGLELLAYFRNRAPLDDSGMPKDRFSAEMPDATLATLKIQPSEPRDSAVYFCASGFKGGRFFGPGTRLTVL.